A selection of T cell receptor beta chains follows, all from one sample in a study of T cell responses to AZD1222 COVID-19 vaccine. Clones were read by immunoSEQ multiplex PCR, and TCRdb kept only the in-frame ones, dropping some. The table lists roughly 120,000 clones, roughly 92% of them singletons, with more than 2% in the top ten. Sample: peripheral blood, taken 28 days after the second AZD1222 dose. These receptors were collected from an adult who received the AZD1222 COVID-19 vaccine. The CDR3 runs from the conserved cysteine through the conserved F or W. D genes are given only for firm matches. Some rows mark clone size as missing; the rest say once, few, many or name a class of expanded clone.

CDR3nt: TGTGCCACCAGCATCTTTCCGGGACAGGGGTATGGCTACACCTTC
CDR3aa: CATSIFPGQGYGYTF
j_gene: TRBJ1-2
abundance: -
v_gene: TRBV15
d_gene: TRBD1

CDR3nt: TGCGCCAGCAGTCAACCAGACAGGGCGAGCTTAGAAGCTTTCTTT
CDR3aa: CASSQPDRASLEAFF
j_gene: TRBJ1-1
abundance: -
v_gene: TRBV23-1
d_gene: TRBD1

CDR3nt: TGTGCCAGCAGCTTAACTCGGGCCTCCGGCTACACCTTC
CDR3aa: CASSLTRASGYTF
j_gene: TRBJ1-2
abundance: -
v_gene: TRBV2
d_gene: -

CDR3nt: TGTGCCAGCAGTTTCTCGGGACAGGGGGAGCAGTACTTC
CDR3aa: CASSFSGQGEQYF
j_gene: TRBJ2-7
abundance: once
v_gene: TRBV2
d_gene: TRBD1

CDR3nt: TGTGCCAGCTCACCCGGACAGGGAGAGACCCAGTACTTC
CDR3aa: CASSPGQGETQYF
j_gene: TRBJ2-5
abundance: -
v_gene: TRBV18
d_gene: TRBD1

CDR3nt: TGTGCCATCACCGGTTTACAGGGGACCGGGGAGCTGTTTTTT
CDR3aa: CAITGLQGTGELFF
j_gene: TRBJ2-2
abundance: once
v_gene: TRBV10-3
d_gene: TRBD1

CDR3nt: TGTGCCAGCTCACCGACAGGGGGTACTAACTATGGCTACACCTTC
CDR3aa: CASSPTGGTNYGYTF
j_gene: TRBJ1-2
abundance: -
v_gene: TRBV18
d_gene: TRBD1

CDR3nt: TGTGCCAGCAGCCACGAGGAATTTTCTACAGCAGACCGCCCCTACGAGCAGTACTTC
CDR3aa: CASSHEEFSTADRPYEQYF
j_gene: TRBJ2-7
abundance: -
v_gene: TRBV4-2
d_gene: -

CDR3nt: TGTGCCAGCAGTGGGACAGGGGCGGGTGGAGAAAAACTGTTTTTT
CDR3aa: CASSGTGAGGEKLFF
j_gene: TRBJ1-4
abundance: -
v_gene: TRBV6-6
d_gene: TRBD1

CDR3nt: TGTGCCAGCAGCGGGCAAGAAGACAATGAGCAGTTCTTC
CDR3aa: CASSGQEDNEQFF
j_gene: TRBJ2-1
abundance: -
v_gene: TRBV5-4
d_gene: -

CDR3nt: TGTGCCAGCAGCCTCAGCGGGGGCGCTCAGGTCGGGGAGCTGTTTTTT
CDR3aa: CASSLSGGAQVGELFF
j_gene: TRBJ2-2
abundance: -
v_gene: TRBV7-3
d_gene: TRBD2

CDR3nt: TGTGCCAGCAGGGGACGGGGACAGAGTCGAGAGCAGTACTTC
CDR3aa: CASRGRGQSREQYF
j_gene: TRBJ2-7
abundance: -
v_gene: TRBV7-2
d_gene: TRBD1

CDR3nt: TGTGCCAGCTCACCAGGGGGACAGGGGGTTTACAATGAGCAGTTCTTC
CDR3aa: CASSPGGQGVYNEQFF
j_gene: TRBJ2-1
abundance: -
v_gene: TRBV18
d_gene: TRBD1

CDR3nt: TGTGCCAGCAGCTTGGGTGGACAGATTCAGAACTACGAGCAGTACTTC
CDR3aa: CASSLGGQIQNYEQYF
j_gene: TRBJ2-7
abundance: -
v_gene: TRBV5-4
d_gene: -

CDR3nt: TGTGCCAGCAGCTTATCCGGGACAGTGAACACTGAAGCTTTCTTT
CDR3aa: CASSLSGTVNTEAFF
j_gene: TRBJ1-1
abundance: once
v_gene: TRBV7-3
d_gene: TRBD1

CDR3nt: TGCGCCAGCAGCGTGGGACAGGGGGAGACCCAGTACTTC
CDR3aa: CASSVGQGETQYF
j_gene: TRBJ2-5
abundance: -
v_gene: TRBV5-1
d_gene: TRBD1

CDR3nt: TGTGCCAGTAGTACCCGCTTGGGGGGGGCTAGGGAGCAGTTCTTC
CDR3aa: CASSTRLGGAREQFF
j_gene: TRBJ2-1
abundance: once
v_gene: TRBV19
d_gene: -

CDR3nt: TGCAGTGCTAGAGATCGAGACAGGGGGTACTTC
CDR3aa: CSARDRDRGYF
j_gene: TRBJ2-7
abundance: -
v_gene: TRBV20-1
d_gene: TRBD1

CDR3nt: TGTGCCAGCAGCTTAGGATGGGCCTCAGAGACCCAGTACTTC
CDR3aa: CASSLGWASETQYF
j_gene: TRBJ2-5
abundance: -
v_gene: TRBV11-2
d_gene: -

CDR3nt: TGTGCCAGCAGTCCCTCTCCCCTTGCCTACGAGCAGTACTTC
CDR3aa: CASSPSPLAYEQYF
j_gene: TRBJ2-7
abundance: -
v_gene: TRBV11-2
d_gene: -

CDR3nt: TGTGCCAGCAGTTACTCTTCCAGGGCAAACACAGATACGCAGTATTTT
CDR3aa: CASSYSSRANTDTQYF
j_gene: TRBJ2-3
abundance: once
v_gene: TRBV6-2/TRBV6-3
d_gene: -

CDR3nt: TGTGCCAGCTCACCCCGGGACAGGCTCTACGAGCAGTACTTC
CDR3aa: CASSPRDRLYEQYF
j_gene: TRBJ2-7
abundance: -
v_gene: TRBV18
d_gene: TRBD1

CDR3nt: TGTGCCAGCAGTGGCCCCGGGGGGAACATGAACACTGAAGCTTTCTTT
CDR3aa: CASSGPGGNMNTEAFF
j_gene: TRBJ1-1
abundance: -
v_gene: TRBV2
d_gene: -

CDR3nt: TGCGCCAGCAGCCAACGGGGGGGCTCCTACGAGCAGTACTTC
CDR3aa: CASSQRGGSYEQYF
j_gene: TRBJ2-7
abundance: once
v_gene: TRBV4-1
d_gene: TRBD2

CDR3nt: TGTGCCAGCAGTTGGGACCTCCCTTCCCGGAGTAGCAATCAGCCCCAGCATTTT
CDR3aa: CASSWDLPSRSSNQPQHF
j_gene: TRBJ1-5
abundance: -
v_gene: TRBV2
d_gene: -

CDR3nt: TGCGCCAGCAGCCAGACAGGGGGGTATACTGAAGCTTTCTTT
CDR3aa: CASSQTGGYTEAFF
j_gene: TRBJ1-1
abundance: -
v_gene: TRBV4-3
d_gene: TRBD1

CDR3nt: TGTGCCAGCAGCCCCTACAGGGCAGGAAACACTGAAGCTTTCTTT
CDR3aa: CASSPYRAGNTEAFF
j_gene: TRBJ1-1
abundance: -
v_gene: TRBV14
d_gene: -

CDR3nt: TGTGCCAGCAGTGAATGGGGGCAGGGTGGCGAGCAGTACTTC
CDR3aa: CASSEWGQGGEQYF
j_gene: TRBJ2-7
abundance: -
v_gene: TRBV25-1
d_gene: -

CDR3nt: TGTGCCAGCAGTTTGTCCCACACAGATACGCAGTATTTT
CDR3aa: CASSLSHTDTQYF
j_gene: TRBJ2-3
abundance: -
v_gene: TRBV28
d_gene: -

CDR3nt: TGCAGCGCCACTAAGGGACAGTTCTCTGGAAACACCATATATTTT
CDR3aa: CSATKGQFSGNTIYF
j_gene: TRBJ1-3
abundance: -
v_gene: TRBV29-1
d_gene: TRBD1

CDR3nt: TGTGCCAGCAGTTACGGACACCTTGAGAGCAATCAGCCCCAGCATTTT
CDR3aa: CASSYGHLESNQPQHF
j_gene: TRBJ1-5
abundance: -
v_gene: TRBV6-2/TRBV6-3
d_gene: -

CDR3nt: TGTGCCAGCAGCACGTACCGGGCCCCATCCGGCACAGATACGCAGTATTTT
CDR3aa: CASSTYRAPSGTDTQYF
j_gene: TRBJ2-3
abundance: -
v_gene: TRBV7-2
d_gene: -